This passage covers 23 T cell receptor beta chains from one sample sequenced in a study of blood T cell repertoires in COVID-19. The assay was immunoSEQ multiplex PCR, and TCRdb's table has in-frame clones only and misses some. Here the sample spans approximately 70,000 clones, 65% to 80% being singletons. Input material: peripheral blood. These TCRs come from a man in his sixties with active or convalescent COVID-19.

The V gene is TRBV2, the J gene TRBJ2-1; 7 bases align to TRBD2. Trimming took 8 bases from V and 7 from J; bases not matched to a gene: 8. Germline V gene data show CDR1 as SNHLY and CDR2 as FYNNEI. This CDR3 is 13 amino acids long. The CDR3 sequence: CASLSRGENEQFF. CDR3 in DNA: TGTGCCAGCTTGTCACGGGGGGAGAATGAGCAGTTCTTC. Complete variable domain (other parts from reference TRBV2 and TRBJ2-1): EPEVTQTPSHQVTQMGQEVILRCVPISNHLYFYWYRQILGQKVEFLVSFYNNEISEKSEIFDDQFSVERPDGSNFTLKIRSTKLEDSAMYFCASLSRGENEQFFGPGTRLTVL.

This chain links TRBV30 with TRBJ2-2; possibly TRBD2 for D (7 bases). The V gene's germline CDR1 is GTSNPN and CDR2 SVGIG (reference sequence). V lost 4 bases and J lost 6, with 15 bases in between. There are 14 residues in the CDR3. In nucleotides, the CDR3 is TGTGCCTGGACCCTAGGGGGGGGGCCCGGGGAGCTGTTTTTT. This encodes CAWTLGGGPGELFF.

The chain uses TRBV5-1 and TRBJ2-3, with 7 bases aligning to TRBD2. CDR3 length equals 13 residues. V trimming: 4 bases; J trimming: 3 bases; junction bases outside the gene matches: 2. Germline V lookup: CDR1 SGHRS, CDR2 YFSETQ. The CDR3 sequence is CASSPGGTDTQYF. In nucleotides, the CDR3 is TGCGCCAGCAGCCCCGGGGGGACAGATACGCAGTATTTT.

The J gene is TRBJ1-5, the V gene TRBV4-1; 7 nucleotides line up with TRBD1. V gave up 1 base and J gave up 7 bases; unmatched junction bases: 4. The germline V gene has CDR1 MGHRA and CDR2 YSYEKL. This CDR3 has 14 amino acids. CDR3 region: CASSQGGRGQPQHF. The CDR3, as DNA: TGCGCCAGCAGCCAAGGTGGCAGGGGGCAGCCCCAGCATTTT.

The V call is TRBV7-2, the J call TRBJ2-5, with 8 bases matching TRBD2. The CDR3 runs to 13 residues. Germline CDR1 SGHTA, CDR2 FQGNSA. Unmatched junction bases numbered 1, after V lost 2 bases and J lost 5 bases. CDR3 DNA: TGTGCCAGCAGCTTAAGCGGGGGTGAGACCCAGTACTTC. Translation gives CASSLSGGETQYF.

The chain joins TRBV18 to TRBJ2-3; the D gene is possibly TRBD2 (6 bases). This CDR3 has 16 residues. V was shortened by 6 bases and J by 2 bases, with 18 bases between the two germline ends. Germline CDR1 KGHSH, CDR2 LQKENI. CDR3 bases: TGTGCCAGCTCGGGGGGTAGCGAGACGAACACAGATACGCAGTATTTT. Residues: CASSGGSETNTDTQYF. Full variable domain (outside the CDR3, taken from reference TRBV18 and TRBJ2-3): NAGVMQNPRHLVRRRGQEARLRCSPMKGHSHVYWYRQLPEEGLKFMVYLQKENIIDESGMPKERFSAEFPKEGPSILRIQQVVRGDSAAYFCASSGGSETNTDTQYFGPGTRLTVL.

The genes are TRBV5-6 and TRBJ2-3, with D tentatively TRBD2 (6 bases). The germline CDR1 and CDR2 sequences are SGHDT and YYEEEE. Trimming stripped 1 base from V and 6 bases from J, with 12 bases between. There are 14 residues in the CDR3. CDR3 in amino acids: CASSLPGDRDTQYF. For the CDR3, the DNA is TGTGCCAGCAGCTTGCCGGGGGACCGGGATACGCAGTATTTT.

V and J are TRBV7-8 and TRBJ2-7, with D tentatively TRBD2 (5 bases). The CDR3 runs 13 residues. Germline V CDR1 and CDR2: SGHVS, FQNEAQ. Between the trimmed V and J ends, which lost 3 bases and 2 bases, there was a span of 8 bases. For the CDR3, the DNA is TGTGCCAGCAGCTTGGGGAGAACCTACGAGCAGTACTTC. Its protein product is CASSLGRTYEQYF.

This clone showed up just a few times. The CDR3 nucleotides read TGTGCCTGGAGTGTACAGTCAGACTATGGCTACACCTTC. Translating gives CAWSVQSDYGYTF. V gene TRBV30 combines with J gene TRBJ1-2; D is ambiguous. Germline V lookup: CDR1 GTSNPN, CDR2 SVGIG (reference sequence). Trimming left V 0 bases short and J 3 bases short, with 8 bases between. The CDR3 is 13 amino acids. Based on the CDR3 plus reference TRBV30 and TRBJ1-2, the full variable domain is SQTIHQWPATLVQPVGSPLSLECTVEGTSNPNLYWYRQAAGRGLQLLFYSVGIGQISSEVPQNLSASRPQDRQFILSSKKLLLSDSGFYLCAWSVQSDYGYTFGSGTRLTVV.

This chain uses TRBV7-8 with TRBJ2-5; 8 nucleotides line up with TRBD1. V lost 5 bases and J lost 5; bases outside the gene matches: 7. The V gene's germline CDR1 is SGHVS and CDR2 FQNEAQ. This CDR3 has 14 residues. The DNA for the CDR3 is TGTGCCAGCAGCGCAGGACAGGGTGAGGAGACCCAGTACTTC. It codes for CASSAGQGEETQYF.

The chain is built from TRBV11-2 and TRBJ2-1; 9 bases are a match to TRBD1. This CDR3 contains 15 residues. Per germline, CDR1 SGHAT and CDR2 FQNNGV. V shed 4 bases and J 8 bases; nucleotides not matched to a gene: 9. Here the CDR3 reads CASSSTGQGLDEQFF. The CDR3 coding sequence is TGTGCCAGCAGCTCCACAGGACAGGGGTTGGATGAGCAGTTCTTC.

This clone appeared once. This chain links TRBV5-1 with TRBJ1-1; 7 bases are shared with TRBD1. Germline CDR1 reads SGHRS; CDR2 reads YFSETQ. V was clipped by 4 bases and J by 10 bases; unmatched bases: 16. The CDR3 is made up of 15 amino acids. The DNA for the CDR3 is TGCGCCAGCAGCGTTGAAGGGGGCCTCCCTTTAGGAGCTTTCTTT. Its translation is CASSVEGGLPLGAFF.

The rearrangement links TRBV10-1 to TRBJ2-3, with TRBD2 identical over 8 bases. The junction had 5 bases not matched to a gene; V was cut back by 6 bases and J by 0 bases. The CDR3 has 15 amino acids. Germline loops: CDR1 WNHNN, CDR2 SYGVQD (reference sequence). This chain's CDR3 is CASRASGYSTDTQYF. The DNA for the CDR3 is TGCGCCAGCAGGGCTAGCGGGTATAGCACAGATACGCAGTATTTT.

The gene calls are TRBV7-3 and TRBJ2-7; 7 nucleotides match TRBD2. This CDR3 is 14 amino acids long. The V gene's germline CDR1 is SGHTA and CDR2 FQGTGA. The trim removed 3 bases at V and 3 bases at J, leaving 5 bases unmatched. CDR3 bases: TGTGCCAGCAGCTTTGGCCCGGGGGGCTACGAGCAGTACTTC. Its translation is CASSFGPGGYEQYF.

The chain recombines TRBV10-3 with TRBJ2-4; TRBD1 is a possible D gene (5 bases). This CDR3 is 16 amino acids long. V dropped 3 bases and J dropped 0 bases, with 12 bases sitting between them. Germline loops: CDR1 ENHRY, CDR2 SYGVKD. As DNA, the CDR3 is TGTGCCATCAGTGACCCGGCAGGGCTAGCCAAAAACATTCAGTACTTC. Translated, it gives CAISDPAGLAKNIQYF.

For the CDR3, the DNA is TGTGCCAGCAGCCAAGGGGGGCGGGGGCTTAACGGCTACACCTTC. It yields the protein CASSQGGRGLNGYTF. The chain links TRBV4-2 to TRBJ1-2; weak D call: TRBD1 (6 bases). Per germline, CDR1 LGHNA and CDR2 YNFKEQ. Trimming shortened V by 1 base and J by 8 bases, and 17 bases separated the two germline ends. The CDR3 has 15 residues.

The gene calls are TRBV30 and TRBJ1-2; 8 nucleotides line up with TRBD1. Germline V gene sequence: CDR1 GTSNPN, CDR2 SVGIG (reference sequence). This CDR3 is 13 amino acids long. V lost 3 bases and J lost 4; bases outside the gene matches: 4. DNA of the CDR3: TGTGCCTGGAGCCGGGACAGGCCCTATGGCTACACCTTC. This encodes CAWSRDRPYGYTF.

The rearrangement joins TRBV7-2 to TRBJ2-7; tentative D call: TRBD1 (6 bases). Germline CDR1 reads SGHTA; CDR2 reads FQGNSA. CDR3 length: 15 residues. Between the trimmed V and J ends, which lost 5 bases and 2 bases, there was a span of 16 bases. Written as DNA, the CDR3 is TGTGCCAGCAGCCAGGGGATCGGACCGACCTACGAGCAGTACTTC. Its translation is CASSQGIGPTYEQYF.

This chain connects TRBV2 to TRBJ2-1, with 10 bases that match TRBD2. The CDR3 extends over 15 amino acids. The V segment lost 4 bases and the J segment 4 bases; nucleotides outside the gene matches: 4. Germline CDR1 SNHLY, CDR2 FYNNEI. The DNA of the CDR3 is TGTGCCAGCAGTGCGGAGCGGGGGGGGTACAATGAGCAGTTCTTC. It specifies CASSAERGGYNEQFF.

The rearrangement uses TRBV12-3 or TRBV12-4 and TRBJ2-1; the D is unclear. Between the trimmed V and J ends, which lost 5 bases and 4 bases, there was a span of 3 bases. This CDR3 spans 11 amino acids. CDR3 region: CASSRYNEQFF. The CDR3 nucleotides read TGTGCCAGCAGTCGTTACAATGAGCAGTTCTTC.

The chain has TRBV6-6 and TRBJ1-2, with D uncertain. V lost 3 bases and J 6 bases, leaving 8 bases between the germline ends. The CDR3 contains 12 residues. Germline V gives CDR1 MNHNY, CDR2 SVGAGI (reference sequence). This chain's CDR3 is CASSYREDGYTF. The CDR3 bases are TGTGCCAGCAGTTATCGGGAGGATGGCTACACCTTC.

The chain joins TRBV10-2 to TRBJ1-6; TRBD1 agrees at 7 bases. V was pared by 7 bases and J by 8 bases, with 11 bases of the junction left unmatched. CDR1 is WSHSY and CDR2 is SAAADI in the germline V gene. CDR3 length: 15 residues. The CDR3 DNA sequence: TGCGCCAGCAAGGGCCAAGGGGGCGCGTATTCACCCCTCCACTTT. It specifies CASKGQGGAYSPLHF.

This chain joins TRBV9 and TRBJ1-5, with a possible D match to TRBD1 (6 bases). The CDR3 runs 15 residues. Germline lookup yields CDR1 SGDLS and CDR2 YYNGEE. V lost 0 bases to trimming and J lost 3 bases, with 10 bases between them. The CDR3: CASSVAGTPNQPQHF. The CDR3 bases are TGTGCCAGCAGCGTAGCTGGGACACCCAATCAGCCCCAGCATTTT. Full variable domain (rest looked up from reference TRBV9 and TRBJ1-5): DSGVTQTPKHLITATGQRVTLRCSPRSGDLSVYWYQQSLDQGLQFLIQYYNGEERAKGNILERFSAQQFPDLHSELNLSSLELGDSALYFCASSVAGTPNQPQHFGDGTRLSIL.